The 5 T cell receptor beta chains reported below all come from one sample, sequenced in a study of blood T cell repertoires in COVID-19. Some clones are missing from TCRdb's copy, which holds only in-frame ones; the method was immunoSEQ multiplex PCR. Here the sample spans about 170,000 clones, more than 65% being singletons. The sample was peripheral blood. All receptors derive from a man between 65 and 79 years old with active or convalescent COVID-19.

The rearrangement links TRBV5-4 to TRBJ2-7; 9 nucleotides align to TRBD2. V lost 4 bases and J lost 5; bases outside the gene matches: 7. Germline-derived CDR1 and CDR2 are SGHNT and YYREEE (reference sequence). This CDR3 contains 14 residues. CDR3 sequence reads: CASSGDSGSNEQYF. DNA of the CDR3: TGTGCCAGCAGCGGGGATAGCGGGAGTAACGAGCAGTACTTC.

V usage is TRBV9 and J usage is TRBJ2-2; 10 positions match TRBD2. From germline, CDR1 is SGDLS and CDR2 YYNGEE. V lost 8 bases and J lost 2; bases outside the gene matches: 9. The CDR3 covers 16 residues. The CDR3 protein is CASSTSGTGNTGELFF. CDR3 bases: TGTGCCAGTTCTACTAGCGGGACTGGCAACACCGGGGAGCTGTTTTTT.

The J gene is TRBJ1-1, the V gene TRBV18, with a possible D match to TRBD1 (6 bases). The length of the CDR3 is 15 residues. Trimming removed 3 bases at V and 1 base at J, with 12 bases between. The V gene's germline CDR1 is KGHSH and CDR2 LQKENI. CDR3 loop: CASSPTGIRNTEAFF. The CDR3 DNA reads as TGTGCCAGCTCACCTACAGGGATACGGAACACTGAAGCTTTCTTT.

This chain uses TRBV4-1 with TRBJ2-3; 8 nucleotides match TRBD2. V gave up 4 bases and J gave up 0 bases; unmatched junction bases: 9. The CDR3 has 17 residues. CDR1 is MGHRA and CDR2 is YSYEKL in the germline V gene. In DNA form, the CDR3 reads TGCGCCAGCAGCCCCTGGGGAACTAGCGGAAGCACAGATACGCAGTATTTT. It specifies CASSPWGTSGSTDTQYF.

V usage is TRBV11-2 and J usage is TRBJ1-3; D not resolved. CDR1 SGHAT and CDR2 FQNNGV come from the germline V gene. The CDR3 contains 13 residues. V was clipped by 5 bases and J by 4 bases, with 9 bases between them. The CDR3: CASSPPGGNTIYF. The CDR3 DNA is TGTGCCAGCAGCCCCCCGGGGGGAAACACCATATATTTT.